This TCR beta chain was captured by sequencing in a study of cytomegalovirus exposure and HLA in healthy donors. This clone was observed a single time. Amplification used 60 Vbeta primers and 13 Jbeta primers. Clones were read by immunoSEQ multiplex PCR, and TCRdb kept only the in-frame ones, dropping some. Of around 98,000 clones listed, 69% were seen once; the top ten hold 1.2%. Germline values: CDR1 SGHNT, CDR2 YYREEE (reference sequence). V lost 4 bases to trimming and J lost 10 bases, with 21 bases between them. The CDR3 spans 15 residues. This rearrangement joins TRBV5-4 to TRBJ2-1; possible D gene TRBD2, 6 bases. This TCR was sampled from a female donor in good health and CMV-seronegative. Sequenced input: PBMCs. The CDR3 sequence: CASSPLGVAAGEQFF. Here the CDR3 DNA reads TGTGCCAGCAGCCCCTTGGGGGTAGCGGCGGGGGAGCAGTTCTTC.